Listed below are T cell receptor beta chains from one sample, sequenced in a study of CD8 T cells in cerebrospinal fluid in Alzheimer's disease. TCRdb reworked the 10x single-cell sequencing reads into one entry per CDR3 protein, no DNA. The sample data list nearly 750 distinct CDR3 sequences. What was sequenced was cerebrospinal fluid. The receptors here all came from a human donor with Alzheimer's disease. Each CDR3 is given with its conserved first and last residue. Fields, in order: clone size, CDR3 length, J gene, V gene, CDR3 protein. The size entry is marked missing in some rows and otherwise reads once, few, many or a size class.

medium-sized,15,TRBJ1-5,TRBV19,CASKLGTGNNQPQHF
medium-sized,15,TRBJ2-3,TRBV7-2,CASSPSGSPADTQYF
medium-sized,14,TRBJ2-3,TRBV7-9,CASSFGGSTDTQYF
medium-sized,14,TRBJ2-5,TRBV20-1,CSAPLGRAQETQYF
medium-sized,16,TRBJ1-1,TRBV4-3,CASSPWQTVVDTEAFF
-,13,TRBJ2-5,TRBV3-1,CASSQVDGETQYF
medium-sized,16,TRBJ2-7,TRBV28,CASSLELRTLNYEQYF
-,16,TRBJ2-6,TRBV7-8,CASVGDRGSGANVLTF
medium-sized,12,TRBJ2-1,TRBV29-1,CSPQGPANEQFF
-,16,TRBJ2-3,TRBV11-3,CASSSRGSGSSDTQYF
medium-sized,16,TRBJ2-5,TRBV5-4,CASSLGLAGYQETQYF
medium-sized,13,TRBJ2-1,TRBV28,CASRLGAYNEQFF
medium-sized,14,TRBJ2-3,TRBV15,CATSRTGEVDTQYF
large,11,TRBJ2-7,TRBV5-1,CASSLGNEQYF
-,13,TRBJ1-5,TRBV2,CASSEGWRQPQHF
medium-sized,14,TRBJ2-5,TRBV28,CASSFRRGLETQYF
-,15,TRBJ1-1,TRBV12-3/TRBV12-4,CASSFRREMNTEAFF
medium-sized,17,TRBJ1-2,TRBV11-2,CASSPPGTTGAFYGYTF
-,11,TRBJ1-1,TRBV30,CAWYLNTEAFF
large,14,TRBJ2-1,TRBV6-5,CASRTGPQGGEQFF
-,14,TRBJ1-2,TRBV6-4,CASTPGQGYYGYTF
medium-sized,12,TRBJ2-1,TRBV6-5,CASRQNEREQFF
large,17,TRBJ2-2,TRBV9,CASSVGEGLPETGELFF
medium-sized,15,TRBJ1-3,TRBV5-6,CASSFVPGSGNTIYF
medium-sized,14,TRBJ2-1,TRBV29-1,CSAGINRQYNEQFF
-,17,TRBJ1-5,TRBV19,CASSMGATGELNQPQHF
-,15,TRBJ2-1,TRBV12-3/TRBV12-4,CASSSSGTKYNEQFF
-,14,TRBJ2-7,TRBV7-3,CASSLNGGAEEQYF
-,13,TRBJ2-3,TRBV29-1,CSVNRGGADTQYF
-,14,TRBJ1-1,TRBV5-8,CASRPFTYSTEAFF
medium-sized,14,TRBJ1-6,TRBV20-1,CSAYDRGYNSPLHF
medium-sized,12,TRBJ1-2,TRBV5-4,CASSLAAGGYTF
-,15,TRBJ2-2,TRBV27,CASSSGLVWVGELFF
-,11,TRBJ2-3,TRBV19,CASTRGDTQYF
medium-sized,17,TRBJ2-1,TRBV5-1,CASGTNSGTGAYNEQFF
medium-sized,16,TRBJ2-2,TRBV4-2,CASSQGGTGAAGELFF
large,14,TRBJ1-5,TRBV20-1,CSARDLEGYQPQHF
large,15,TRBJ2-3,TRBV20-1,CSANNRGRDTDTQYF
medium-sized,14,TRBJ1-2,TRBV5-1,CASSPWTEGYGYTF
medium-sized,12,TRBJ2-3,TRBV10-3,CAISEGGDTQYF
-,18,TRBJ1-3,TRBV7-2,CASSFDPIGTGIGNTIYF
-,15,TRBJ1-5,TRBV19,CASSISAGGNQPQHF
-,16,TRBJ1-4,TRBV7-9,CASSPGPGRLGEKLFF